These 6 T cell receptor beta chains were all obtained from the same sample, sequenced in a study of cytomegalovirus exposure and HLA in healthy donors. Primers included in the PCR were 60 Vbeta and 13 Jbeta primers. The method was immunoSEQ multiplex PCR; TCRdb's version includes in-frame clones alone and lacks a portion of them. The sample records around 150,000 clones, 80% being singletons. The sequenced sample was PBMCs. The receptors here all came from a man aged 25-45 years in good health and CMV-seronegative.

The chain combines TRBV6-5 with TRBJ2-2, with a possible D match to TRBD2 (5 bases). The CDR3 length is 15 residues. Trimming took off 6 bases at V and 5 bases at J, with 16 bases between the two ends. Per germline, CDR1 MNHEY and CDR2 SVGAGI. CDR3 nucleotide sequence: TGTGCCAGCAGCATTGGGCGCCGAGGGACCGGGGAGCTGTTTTTT. Its protein product is CASSIGRRGTGELFF.

The J gene is TRBJ2-7, the V gene TRBV28; 7 bases map to TRBD2. Trimming at V came to 5 bases and at J to 12 bases, leaving 7 bases not matched to a gene. The length of the CDR3 is 11 residues. The V gene's germline CDR1 is MDHEN and CDR2 SYDVKM. DNA of the CDR3: TGTGCCAGCAGTAATGCGGGAGACAGGTACTTC. Encoded protein: CASSNAGDRYF.

The chain is built from TRBV14 and TRBJ2-7; D is perhaps TRBD1 (5 bases). V was pared by 4 bases and J by 2 bases, with 12 bases between. From germline, CDR1 is SGHDN and CDR2 FVKESK. The CDR3 extends over 14 amino acids. Here the CDR3 DNA reads TGTGCCAGCAGCCCCATCAGGGCCACCTACGAGCAGTACTTC. Residues: CASSPIRATYEQYF. Variable domain in full (rest from reference TRBV14 and TRBJ2-7): EAGVTQFPSHSVIEKGQTVTLRCDPISGHDNLYWYRRVMGKEIKFLLHFVKESKQDESGMPNNRFLAERTGGTYSTLKVQPAELEDSGVYFCASSPIRATYEQYFGPGTRLTVT.

This rearrangement joins TRBV6-1 to TRBJ1-5; D remains unclear. This CDR3 region has 12 residues. The germline V gene encodes CDR1 MNHNS and CDR2 SASEGT. V shed 6 bases and J shed 9 bases, with 12 bases lying between them. CDR3 coding DNA: TGTGCCAGCAGCTTCACTGAACGGCCCCAGCATTTT. As protein: CASSFTERPQHF.

This clone was detected only a few times. This chain uses TRBV6-1 with TRBJ2-2; 10 positions agree with TRBD2. Per the germline V gene, CDR1 is MNHNS and CDR2 is SASEGT. Trimming removed 7 bases from V and 7 bases from J; junction bases left unmatched: 9. The CDR3 has 15 amino acids. The CDR3 bases are TGTGCCAGCACCAGGAGCGGGGGGGAGGGCGGGGAGCTGTTTTTT. This encodes CASTRSGGEGGELFF.

V usage is TRBV27 and J usage is TRBJ2-2, with D tentatively TRBD2 (5 bases). The CDR3 is 13 residues long. The V end was cut by 3 bases, the J end by 4 bases, with 6 bases between. The germline CDR1 and CDR2 sequences are MNHEY and SMNVEV (reference sequence). Here the CDR3 reads CASSFRGTGELFF. The CDR3, as DNA: TGTGCCAGCAGTTTCCGGGGCACCGGGGAGCTGTTTTTT.